The rows below give T cell receptor beta chains drawn from one sample of a study of neoadjuvant anti-PD-1 for oral cavity cancer. Method: immunoSEQ multiplex PCR; TCRdb's copy keeps in-frame clones and lacks some. This sample yields approximately 9,400 clones, of which around 68% are seen a single time; 4.2% belongs to the top ten. This sample comprised PBMCs, obtained after nivolumab (anti-PD-1) treatment. The receptors here all came from a person aged 35 to 85 with oral cavity squamous cell carcinoma. CDR3s include the opening cysteine and the closing phenylalanine or tryptophan. The order of the fields is V gene, clone size, D gene, CDR3 protein. D genes are given only for firm matches. A clone size is listed for some rows: how often the clone was seen (once, few, many), or a class if it is expanded.

TRBV10-2	.	TRBD2	CASTISGGADEQYF
TRBV11-2	.	TRBD2	CASSHGTSGYNEQFF
TRBV27	few	.	CASSLGDTQYF
TRBV4-2	.	.	CASSQEGRGHGELFF
TRBV5-1	.	.	CASSMALVGTDTQYF
TRBV29-1	.	.	CSAVRVNTEAFF
TRBV11-3	.	TRBD1	CASSPGTGSRTDTQYF
TRBV9	few	.	CASSVGSGGAATEAFF
TRBV5-1	once	.	CASSLTHQETQYF
TRBV2	few	TRBD2	CASSRLAGVNEQFF
TRBV11-2	.	TRBD1	CASKHNSGTGGVGYTF
TRBV4-1	.	TRBD2	CASSRAGLAVLGNEQYF
TRBV30	few	TRBD1	CAWRDRGYEQYF
TRBV29-1	few	TRBD1	CSVRDSPYNSPLHF
TRBV28	.	.	CASSLWDGYTF
TRBV6-4	.	.	CASSVQGGTHNEQFF
TRBV7-2	.	.	CASSLGRETQYF
TRBV19	.	TRBD1	CASSRQGRDSYNEQFF
TRBV11-3	.	.	CASGPGPSSSYNEQFF
TRBV7-9	.	.	CASSLRPGSSGNTIYF
TRBV27	.	.	CASSPVRPLNTEAFF
TRBV7-9	few	.	CASGQQHYEQYF